This T cell receptor (beta chain) is drawn from a study of T-cell reconstitution after alpha-beta-depleted transplantation in children. General study points: T-cell counts and diversity at one year post-transplant came mainly from newly produced T cells.

CDR1 and CDR2 from the germline V gene are SQVTM and ANQGSEA. Trimming stripped 3 bases from V and 7 bases from J, with 15 bases between. The CDR3 extends over 14 amino acids. Many counts were recorded for this clonotype. Its antigen is not known. Unique molecular identifiers were incorporated into the prepared TCRbeta library. TCRdb called the PCR reads again in MiXCR, with one record for every CDR3 protein. The sample lists some 550,000 distinct CDR3 sequences; 23% were seen once. This TCR derives from a boy under two years old who had a stem cell transplant for acute myeloid leukemia, so the T cells may come from the graft donor. The specimen was PBMCs, mostly from graft donor cells, collected 360 days after TCRalphabeta/CD19-depleted stem cell transplant. V gene TRBV29-1 combines with J gene TRBJ1-4, with D perhaps matching TRBD1 (5 bases). The CDR3 loop is CSVDTGPAGEKLFF. CDR3 bases: TGCAGCGTTGATACGGGGCCCGCGGGTGAAAAACTGTTTTTT. The whole variable domain, remainder taken from reference TRBV29-1 and TRBJ1-4, is SAVISQKPSRDICQRGTSLTIQCQVDSQVTMMFWYRQQPGQSLTLIATANQGSEATYESGFVIDKFPISRPNLTFSTLTVSNMSPEDSSIYLCSVDTGPAGEKLFFGSGTQLSVL.